The clone carrying this TCR beta chain was found once. Clones were sequenced by immunoSEQ multiplex PCR, and TCRdb holds only the in-frame ones, with some missing. Here the sample spans around 13,000 clones, approximately 83% being singletons. With 3 bases removed from V and 5 bases from J, the gap between germline ends came to 14 bases. CDR1 and CDR2 from the germline V gene are KGHSH and LQKENI. The CDR3 extends over 15 amino acids. This sample is drawn from a study of tumor-infiltrating lymphocytes in localized non-small cell lung cancer. Study as a whole: From each patient, both tumor and uninvolved lung, non-adjacent to tumor, were sampled.

The source material was uninvolved lung tissue not adjacent to the tumor. This chain joins TRBV18 and TRBJ2-1; D might be TRBD2 (5 bases). The receptor's source is a human donor with non-small cell lung cancer. The CDR3 reads CASSPAVVGNNEQFF. Here the CDR3 DNA reads TGTGCCAGCTCACCGGCTGTCGTCGGGAACAATGAGCAGTTCTTC. Using reference TRBV18 and TRBJ2-1 for the parts outside the CDR3, the full variable domain is NAGVMQNPRHLVRRRGQEARLRCSPMKGHSHVYWYRQLPEEGLKFMVYLQKENIIDESGMPKERFSAEFPKEGPSILRIQQVVRGDSAAYFCASSPAVVGNNEQFFGPGTRLTVL.